The clone carrying this T cell receptor beta chain was counted many times. With 10-nucleotide random UMIs included, cDNA was synthesized by 5'RACE. Each CDR3 protein gets one entry after TCRdb re-called the 5' RACE reads with MiXCR. This sample yields roughly 44,000 distinct CDR3 sequences, of which over 6% are seen a single time; 0.57% belongs to the top ten. This sample is part of a study of neurological immune-mediated disorders. Trimming left V 0 bases short and J 7 bases short, with 12 bases between. The length of the CDR3 is 15 residues. From germline, CDR1 is LNHNV and CDR2 YYDKDF (reference sequence).

This receptor was taken from a woman in her thirties or forties in good health. What was sequenced was CD4+ T cells from blood. V gene TRBV15 combines with J gene TRBJ2-2; no definite D call. Here the CDR3 reads CATSRDLTSLGELFF. For the CDR3, the DNA is TGTGCCACCAGCAGAGATCTTACGTCCCTCGGGGAGCTGTTTTTT.